This T cell receptor beta chain appears in the sequencing data of a study of blood T cell repertoires in COVID-19. About the research overall: PBMCs, B-cell-depleted T cells, or T cells provided the cDNA or gDNA that made up the material.

J lost 3 bases, V lost 2 bases, and 9 bases had no gene match. CDR3 size: 18 residues. The germline V gene encodes CDR1 MDHEN and CDR2 SYDVKM. TCRdb's copy holds only in-frame clones and misses some; the assay was immunoSEQ multiplex PCR. The table includes 65,000 to 80,000 clones, around 82% detected once. The receptor was derived from a human donor in a cohort sampled during active COVID-19. The chain uses TRBV28 and TRBJ1-5, with 11 positions matching TRBD1. The sequencing input was peripheral blood. CDR3 loop: CASSLRTGGGNFNQPQHF. In nucleotides, the CDR3 is TGTGCCAGCAGTTTAAGGACAGGGGGCGGGAATTTCAATCAGCCCCAGCATTTT.